These 14 T cell receptor beta chains were all obtained from the same sample, sequenced in a study of shared clonotypes between healthy human individuals. Here immunoSEQ multiplex PCR was the method, and the copy in TCRdb shows in-frame clones only, minus some. This sample has 2 million to 2.5 million clones, with 85% to 95% found just once. In the naive CD8 group, cells lacked CD45RO and were positively selected for CCR7, so terminally differentiated effector memory CD45RA+ cells were left out. Sequencing used naive CD8+ T cells from PBMCs. The source is a man aged 18 to 35 in good health. Some clones in this sample may be carry-over from other donors' samples.

The chain is built from TRBV28 and TRBJ2-1; D gene ambiguous. Germline loops: CDR1 MDHEN, CDR2 SYDVKM. V dropped 5 bases and J dropped 10 bases, with 21 bases sitting between them. The CDR3 loop spans 15 amino acids. The CDR3 protein is CASSPVPTPGGEQFF. The CDR3, as DNA: TGTGCCAGCAGTCCCGTACCGACACCAGGTGGGGAGCAGTTCTTC.

This clone has a single count. This chain joins TRBV5-8 and TRBJ2-7; no definite D call. Trimming removed 4 bases at V and 2 bases at J, with 19 bases between. Germline V gene sequence: CDR1 SGHTS, CDR2 YDEGEE. CDR3 size: 16 residues. This chain's CDR3 is CASSPSRSLLAYEQYF. The CDR3 region has the DNA TGTGCCAGCAGCCCTTCGAGGAGCTTGCTAGCCTACGAGCAGTACTTC.

The chain carries TRBV19 and TRBJ1-5; TRBD1 is a possible D gene (5 bases). V was shortened by 9 bases and J by 4 bases, with 13 bases between the two germline ends. From germline, CDR1 is LNHDA and CDR2 SQIVND (reference sequence). The CDR3 is 13 residues long. CDR3 region: CASREPGNQPQHF. DNA for the CDR3: TGTGCCAGCAGGGAGCCTGGGAATCAGCCCCAGCATTTT. The entire variable domain, with the rest obtained from reference TRBV19 and TRBJ1-5, is as follows: DGGITQSPKYLFRKEGQNVTLSCEQNLNHDAMYWYRQDPGQGLRLIYYSQIVNDFQKGDIAEGYSVSREKKESFPLTVTSAQKNPTAFYLCASREPGNQPQHFGDGTRLSIL.

V and J are TRBV7-8 and TRBJ2-1; the match to TRBD2 covers 10 bases. Per the germline V gene, CDR1 is SGHVS and CDR2 is FQNEAQ. V lost 3 bases, J lost 9 bases, and 5 bases stayed unmatched. The CDR3 runs to 14 residues. This chain's CDR3 is CASSLLAGVSEQFF. The CDR3, as DNA: TGTGCCAGCAGCTTGCTAGCGGGAGTGAGTGAGCAGTTCTTC.

As to this clone: Other DNA sequences in the same sample also yield this CDR3. The chain combines TRBV5-4 with TRBJ2-7; 13 positions match TRBD2. Germline V gene lookup returns CDR1 SGHNT and CDR2 YYREEE (reference sequence). The CDR3 has 15 amino acids. V was pared by 4 bases and J by 4 bases, with 5 bases of the junction left unmatched. The DNA of the CDR3 is TGTGCCAGCAGCCTCGGACTAGCGGGAGTATACGAGCAGTACTTC. This encodes CASSLGLAGVYEQYF. Full variable domain (missing parts from reference TRBV5-4 and TRBJ2-7): ETGVTQSPTHLIKTRGQQVTLRCSSQSGHNTVSWYQQALGQGPQFIFQYYREEENGRGNFPPRFSGLQFPNYSSELNVNALELDDSALYLCASSLGLAGVYEQYFGPGTRLTVT.

The chain links TRBV15 to TRBJ2-7, with TRBD2 identical over 10 bases. CDR3 length: 15 residues. V lost 3 bases to trimming and J lost 6 bases; unmatched junction nucleotides: 8. Germline V gene sequence: CDR1 LNHNV, CDR2 YYDKDF (reference sequence). This CDR3 is CATSRGLAGASEQYF. The CDR3 DNA reads TGTGCCACCAGCAGGGGGCTAGCGGGAGCGTCCGAGCAGTACTTC.

This chain joins TRBV5-1 and TRBJ2-5, with TRBD2 matching over 13 bases. After removal of 5 bases from V and 5 bases from J, the junction contained 6 bases not matched to a gene. Germline V CDR1 and CDR2: SGHRS, YFSETQ. This CDR3 spans 15 amino acids. The CDR3 bases are TGCGCCAGCAGACACGGGACTAGCGGGACCGAGACCCAGTACTTC. It is translated as CASRHGTSGTETQYF. Using reference TRBV5-1 and TRBJ2-5 for the parts outside the CDR3, the full variable domain is KAGVTQTPRYLIKTRGQQVTLSCSPISGHRSVSWYQQTPGQGLQFLFEYFSETQRNKGNFPGRFSGRQFSNSRSEMNVSTLELGDSALYLCASRHGTSGTETQYFGPGTRLLVL.

This clone is a singleton in its sample. V usage is TRBV7-3 and J usage is TRBJ2-7; 10 positions agree with TRBD1. CDR1 and CDR2 from the germline V gene are SGHTA and FQGTGA. This CDR3 region has 15 residues. With V trimmed by 5 bases and J by 3 bases, 7 bases remained unmatched. The CDR3 spells CASSPSGQGVYEQYF. CDR3 sequence (DNA): TGTGCCAGCAGCCCCTCCGGACAGGGGGTCTACGAGCAGTACTTC.

This clone was observed once. The V and J genes are TRBV9 and TRBJ1-4; D is possibly TRBD1 (6 bases). Per the germline V gene, CDR1 is SGDLS and CDR2 is YYNGEE. V gave up 2 bases and J gave up 2 bases, with 16 bases separating them. CDR3 size: 17 residues. The chain's CDR3 is CASSVEGVGRTNEKLFF. Written as DNA, the CDR3 is TGTGCCAGCAGCGTGGAGGGGGTTGGTAGGACTAATGAAAAACTGTTTTTT.

The chain recombines TRBV15 with TRBJ1-2; 7 bases are a match to TRBD1. This CDR3 is built from 14 residues. The germline V gene has CDR1 LNHNV and CDR2 YYDKDF (reference sequence). J gave up 3 bases and V 0 bases, and 1 base lay outside the gene matches. CDR3: CATSRDGTDYGYTF. CDR3 DNA: TGTGCCACCAGCAGAGACGGGACAGACTATGGCTACACCTTC.

The gene calls are TRBV13 and TRBJ2-5; D assignment may be TRBD1 or TRBD2 (6 bases each). CDR3 size: 14 residues. V gave up 2 bases and J gave up 5 bases, with 12 bases separating them. Germline lookup yields CDR1 PRHDT and CDR2 FYEKMQ (reference sequence). The CDR3 region is CASSLWGAGETQYF. The DNA of the CDR3 is TGTGCCAGCAGCTTATGGGGGGCAGGGGAGACCCAGTACTTC.

The chain uses TRBV7-3 and TRBJ1-1; no clear D. This CDR3 has 14 residues. The germline gives CDR1 SGHTA, CDR2 FQGTGA. Trimming stripped 2 bases from V and 0 bases from J, with 7 bases between. DNA for the CDR3: TGTGCCAGCAGCTTACAGACCCTGAACACTGAAGCTTTCTTT. It is translated as CASSLQTLNTEAFF. Supplemented by reference TRBV7-3 and TRBJ1-1, the full variable domain reads GAGVSQTPSNKVTEKGKYVELRCDPISGHTALYWYRQSLGQGPEFLIYFQGTGAADDSGLPNDRFFAVRPEGSVSTLKIQRTERGDSAVYLCASSLQTLNTEAFFGQGTRLTVV.

The CDR3 DNA reads TGTGCCAGCAGCGCCCAGGCCACTACTGAAGCTTTCTTT. It is translated as CASSAQATTEAFF. The gene calls are TRBV13 and TRBJ1-1; no definite D call. V shed 5 bases and J shed 5 bases, with 12 bases lying between them. The CDR3 is 13 residues long. CDR1 and CDR2 from the germline V gene are PRHDT and FYEKMQ (reference sequence).

The chain employs TRBV12-5 and TRBJ1-1; 8 bases line up with TRBD1. Trimming removed 4 bases from V and 7 bases from J; junction bases left unmatched: 8. The V gene's germline CDR1 is LGHNT and CDR2 FRNRAP. The CDR3 loop spans 14 amino acids. The CDR3 DNA follows: TGTGCTAGTGGTTCGAACCGACAGGGGAATGAAGCTTTCTTT. This sequence encodes CASGSNRQGNEAFF.